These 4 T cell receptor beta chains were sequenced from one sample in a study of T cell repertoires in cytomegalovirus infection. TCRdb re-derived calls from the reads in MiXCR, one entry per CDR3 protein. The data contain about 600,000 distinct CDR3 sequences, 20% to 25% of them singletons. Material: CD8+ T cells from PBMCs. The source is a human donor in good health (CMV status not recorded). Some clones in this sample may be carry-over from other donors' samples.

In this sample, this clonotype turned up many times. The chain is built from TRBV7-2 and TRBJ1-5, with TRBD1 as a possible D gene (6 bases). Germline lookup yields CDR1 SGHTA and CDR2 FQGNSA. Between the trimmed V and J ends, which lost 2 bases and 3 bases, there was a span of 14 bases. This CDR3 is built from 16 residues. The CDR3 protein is CASSLQSQGNNQPQHF. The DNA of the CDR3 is TGTGCCAGCAGCTTACAGTCCCAGGGGAACAATCAGCCCCAGCATTTT.

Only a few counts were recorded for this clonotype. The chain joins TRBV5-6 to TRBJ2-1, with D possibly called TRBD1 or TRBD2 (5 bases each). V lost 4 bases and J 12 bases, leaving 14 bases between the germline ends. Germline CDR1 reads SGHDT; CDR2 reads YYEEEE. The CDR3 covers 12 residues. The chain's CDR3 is CASSPSGRRQFF. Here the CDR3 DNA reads TGTGCCAGCAGCCCCTCGGGGCGTAGGCAGTTCTTC.

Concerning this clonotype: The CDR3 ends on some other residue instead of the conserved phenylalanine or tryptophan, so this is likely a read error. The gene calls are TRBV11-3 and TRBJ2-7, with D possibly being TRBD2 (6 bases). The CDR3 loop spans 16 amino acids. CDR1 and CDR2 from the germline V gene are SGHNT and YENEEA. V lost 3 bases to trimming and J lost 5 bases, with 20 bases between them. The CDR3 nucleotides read TGTGCCAGCAGCTTTCAGGGAACGGGGGTATTGAACGAGCAGTACCTC. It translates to CASSFQGTGVLNEQYL.

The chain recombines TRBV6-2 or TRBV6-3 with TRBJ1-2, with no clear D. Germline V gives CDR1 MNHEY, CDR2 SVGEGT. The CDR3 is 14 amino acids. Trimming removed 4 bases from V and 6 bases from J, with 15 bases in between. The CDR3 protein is CASSFLQTPDGYTF. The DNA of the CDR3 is TGTGCCAGCAGTTTTCTTCAAACCCCGGATGGCTACACCTTC.